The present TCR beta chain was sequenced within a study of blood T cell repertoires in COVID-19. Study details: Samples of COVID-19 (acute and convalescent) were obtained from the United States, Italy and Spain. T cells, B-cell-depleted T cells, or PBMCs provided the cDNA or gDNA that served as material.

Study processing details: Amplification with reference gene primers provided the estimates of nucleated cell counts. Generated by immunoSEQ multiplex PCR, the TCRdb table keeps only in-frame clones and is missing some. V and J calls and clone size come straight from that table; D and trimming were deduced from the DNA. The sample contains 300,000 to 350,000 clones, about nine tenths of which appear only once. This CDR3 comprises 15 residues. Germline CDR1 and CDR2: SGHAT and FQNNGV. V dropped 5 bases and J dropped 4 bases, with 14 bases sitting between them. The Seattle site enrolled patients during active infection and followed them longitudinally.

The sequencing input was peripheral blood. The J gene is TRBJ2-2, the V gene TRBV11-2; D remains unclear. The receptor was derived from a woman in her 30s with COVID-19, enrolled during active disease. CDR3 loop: CASSAVIVGTGELFF. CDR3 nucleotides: TGTGCCAGCAGCGCTGTTATAGTTGGCACCGGGGAGCTGTTTTTT.